This T cell receptor (beta chain) comes out of a study of OX40 agonist ivuxolimab in advanced cancers. Regarding the study as a whole: In the expanded peripheral T cells, antigen specificity was never determined.

Worth noting for this clone: Its antigen is currently unknown.

TCRdb's table, derived via immunoSEQ multiplex PCR, lists solely in-frame clones and lacks some. The sample carries some 67,000 clones, approximately 81% recorded once. The CDR3 loop spans 16 amino acids. Germline CDR1 and CDR2: SGHTA and FQGNSA. The ends lost 1 base at V and 7 bases at J; junction bases unmatched: 6. Sequencing was performed on CD4+ or CD8+ T cells sorted from blood, taken in a trial of the OX40 agonist ivuxolimab. V gene TRBV7-2 combines with J gene TRBJ2-1; 11 bases fit TRBD1. The TCR sequence derives from an adult with an advanced solid tumor such as melanoma, head and neck, liver or kidney cancer. As DNA, the CDR3 is TGTGCCAGCAGCTTAGGATCGGGACAGGGGGAGAATGAGCAGTTCTTC. Amino acid sequence: CASSLGSGQGENEQFF.